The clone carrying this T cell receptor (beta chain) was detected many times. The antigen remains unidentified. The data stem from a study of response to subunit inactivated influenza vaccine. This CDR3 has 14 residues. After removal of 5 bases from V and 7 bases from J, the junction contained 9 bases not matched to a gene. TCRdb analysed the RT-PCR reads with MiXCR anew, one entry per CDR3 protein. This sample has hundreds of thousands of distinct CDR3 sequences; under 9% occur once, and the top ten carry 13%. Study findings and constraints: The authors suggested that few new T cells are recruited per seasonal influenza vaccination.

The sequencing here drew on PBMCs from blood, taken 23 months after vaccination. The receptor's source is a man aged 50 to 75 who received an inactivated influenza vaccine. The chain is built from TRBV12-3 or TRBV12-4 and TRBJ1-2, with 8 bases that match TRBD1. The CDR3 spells CASSPLSGTGGYTF. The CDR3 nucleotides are TGTGCCAGCAGTCCTCTCTCCGGGACAGGTGGCTACACCTTC.